The clone carrying this T cell receptor (beta chain) was seen at least ten times. The data stem from a study of early T cells in non-severe SARS-CoV-2 infection. Study as a whole: Sequencing used unsorted whole-blood bulk RNA, so chains lack pairing.

Germline V lookup: CDR1 KGHSH, CDR2 LQKENI. The length of the CDR3 is 14 residues. The V segment lost 6 bases and the J segment 4 bases; nucleotides outside the gene matches: 4. The TCR library protocol was used to attach unique molecular identifiers. These identifiers were attached to individual cDNA molecules. TCRdb recomputed calls from the 5' RACE reads with MiXCR, one row per CDR3 protein. The sample holds 25,000 to 30,000 distinct CDR3 sequences; about 5% are singletons and the top ten take about 0.9%. This receptor was taken from an adult who was a healthcare worker with PCR-confirmed SARS-CoV-2 infection or an uninfected control (not recorded which). The V and J genes are TRBV18 and TRBJ2-3; TRBD1 matches at 10 bases. Sequencing was done on a sample of whole blood. The CDR3 is CASSPTGGADTQYF. The CDR3 bases are TGTGCCAGCTCTCCGACAGGGGGCGCAGATACGCAGTATTTT.